The rows below give T cell receptor beta chains drawn from one sample of a study of cytomegalovirus exposure and HLA in healthy donors. TCRdb's copy holds only in-frame clones and misses some; the assay was immunoSEQ multiplex PCR. In the table there are 91,000 or so clones, 76% of which are singletons. The sequenced material came from PBMCs. Every receptor here comes from a man aged 30 to 39 in good health and CMV-seropositive. Both conserved end residues are part of each CDR3. D genes are given only for firm matches. Clone size appears in some rows only: once, few, many, or a class for an expanded clone.

v_gene	j_gene	d_gene	abundance	CDR3aa	CDR3nt
TRBV5-1	TRBJ2-1	TRBD2	NA	CASSQRAGGTYNEQFF	TGCGCCAGCAGCCAGAGGGCGGGGGGGACCTACAATGAGCAGTTCTTC
TRBV7-9	TRBJ2-7	NA	NA	CASSYNQGFGEQYF	TGTGCCAGCAGCTACAACCAGGGTTTCGGCGAGCAGTACTTC
TRBV5-1	TRBJ2-3	NA	NA	CASSLAGGSTDTQYF	TGCGCCAGCAGCTTGGCCGGTGGGAGTACAGATACGCAGTATTTT
TRBV4-2	TRBJ2-2	NA	once	CASSQYHRTTGELFF	TGTGCCAGCAGCCAATATCACAGGACAACCGGGGAGCTGTTTTTT
TRBV5-1	TRBJ1-2	NA	NA	CASRGEAFIRGYTF	TGCGCCAGCAGGGGTGAGGCCTTCATTAGAGGCTACACCTTC
TRBV19	TRBJ2-7	TRBD2	NA	CASRFGAGVNYEQYF	TGTGCCAGTAGGTTCGGAGCGGGAGTAAATTACGAGCAGTACTTC
TRBV7-2	TRBJ1-1	TRBD1	NA	CASSYSGTGNTEAFF	TGTGCCAGCAGCTATTCCGGGACAGGGAACACTGAAGCTTTCTTT
TRBV4-3	TRBJ2-1	TRBD2	NA	CASSRTILAVSSYNEQFF	TGCGCCAGCAGCCGCACCATTCTAGCGGTAAGCTCCTACAATGAGCAGTTCTTC
TRBV30	TRBJ2-3	NA	NA	CAWSDGRRYGDTQYF	TGTGCCTGGAGTGATGGCAGGCGATATGGAGATACGCAGTATTTT
TRBV9	TRBJ2-1	NA	NA	CASSALSETSKQFF	TGTGCCAGCAGCGCCCTTTCCGAGACTAGTAAGCAGTTCTTC
TRBV29-1	TRBJ2-5	NA	NA	CSVPMEGGLQTQYF	TGCAGCGTCCCTATGGAGGGTGGCCTTCAGACCCAGTACTTC
TRBV6-1	TRBJ1-2	NA	NA	CASRAGSFGYGYTF	TGTGCCAGCAGGGCGGGATCATTTGGGTATGGCTACACCTTC
TRBV5-1	TRBJ2-1	NA	few	CASSLDALVEGLQFF	TGCGCCAGCAGCTTGGACGCGCTGGTTGAGGGTCTGCAGTTCTTC
TRBV7-2	TRBJ2-3	TRBD2	NA	CASSLAGRMGTDTQYF	TGTGCCAGCAGCCTAGCGGGGAGAATGGGGACAGATACGCAGTATTTT
TRBV7-9	TRBJ2-1	NA	NA	CASSQSASDGNEQFF	TGTGCCAGCAGCCAGTCGGCTAGCGACGGGAATGAGCAGTTCTTC
TRBV4-3	TRBJ2-2	NA	NA	CASSQDRTGSGSGELFF	TGCGCCAGCAGCCAAGATCGGACCGGGAGTGGGAGCGGGGAGCTGTTTTTT
TRBV11-2	TRBJ1-2	TRBD1	few	CASSSTGVSYGYTF	TGTGCCAGCAGCTCTACAGGGGTCAGCTATGGCTACACCTTC
TRBV7-2	TRBJ2-1	NA	NA	CASSLARVNEQFF	TGTGCCAGCAGCTTAGCTAGAGTAAATGAGCAGTTCTTC
TRBV18	TRBJ2-1	NA	NA	CASSHIAEEQFF	TGTGCCAGCTCCCACATAGCGGAAGAGCAGTTCTTC
TRBV5-6	TRBJ2-5	TRBD2	NA	CASTPQRGRALETQYF	TGTGCCAGCACCCCCCAACGCGGGAGGGCCCTCGAGACCCAGTACTTC
TRBV27	TRBJ1-1	NA	NA	CASSFRRGTTEAFF	TGTGCCAGCAGTTTCCGCAGGGGAACGACTGAAGCTTTCTTT
TRBV6-5	TRBJ1-3	NA	NA	CASIGSGNTIYF	TGTGCCTCCATCGGGTCTGGAAACACCATATATTTT
TRBV29-1	TRBJ2-3	TRBD2	NA	CSGRLAGSTDTQYF	TGCAGCGGTCGACTAGCGGGAAGCACAGATACGCAGTATTTT
TRBV6-5	TRBJ2-5	TRBD1	NA	CASSPTTGGLETQYF	TGTGCCAGCAGCCCAACTACAGGGGGATTAGAGACCCAGTACTTC
TRBV5-1	TRBJ1-5	NA	few	CASSPRVGANQPQHF	TGCGCCAGCAGCCCCCGGGTTGGGGCTAATCAGCCCCAGCATTTT
TRBV29-1	TRBJ1-2	NA	NA	CSVPLSGANYGYTF	TGCAGCGTTCCTCTCTCAGGGGCAAACTATGGCTACACCTTC
TRBV19	TRBJ1-1	NA	NA	CASSPQGWTEAFF	TGTGCCAGTAGCCCACAGGGTTGGACTGAAGCTTTCTTT
TRBV23-1	TRBJ2-5	TRBD1	few	CASRGTAPQETQYF	TGCGCCAGCCGAGGGACAGCGCCCCAAGAGACCCAGTACTTC
TRBV30	TRBJ2-1	TRBD2	NA	CAWRTSGGYNEQFF	TGTGCCTGGAGGACTAGCGGGGGTTACAATGAGCAGTTCTTC
TRBV11-3	TRBJ1-1	NA	NA	CASSLGRELFF	TGTGCCAGCAGCTTAGGACGGGAACTGTTCTTT
TRBV18	TRBJ2-3	NA	NA	CASSPGAQDTQYF	TGTGCCAGCTCACCAGGGGCGCAAGATACGCAGTATTTT
TRBV6-5	TRBJ1-1	NA	NA	CASSLGRDGKAFF	TGTGCCAGCAGCCTTGGGAGGGACGGAAAGGCTTTCTTT
TRBV9	TRBJ1-2	NA	once	CASSVDSRSRANYGYTF	TGTGCCAGCAGCGTAGATAGCCGGAGCAGAGCTAACTATGGCTACACCTTC
TRBV14	TRBJ2-1	NA	NA	CASSQRERTIFDEQFF	TGTGCCAGCAGCCAGAGGGAGCGGACCATTTTTGATGAGCAGTTCTTC
TRBV27	TRBJ2-7	TRBD1	NA	CASSTRGQSSYEQYF	TGTGCCAGCTCAACCCGGGGACAGTCATCCTACGAGCAGTACTTC
TRBV5-1	TRBJ2-1	TRBD1	NA	CASSLSWDRGVSEQFF	TGCGCCAGCAGCTTGAGTTGGGACAGGGGTGTTAGTGAGCAGTTCTTC
TRBV4-1	TRBJ2-7	NA	NA	CASSQREDTNTYEQYF	TGCGCCAGCAGCCAGAGGGAGGACACTAATACCTACGAGCAGTACTTC
TRBV19	TRBJ2-3	TRBD2	once	CATGLAGVTDTQYF	TGTGCCACCGGACTAGCGGGAGTCACAGATACGCAGTATTTT
TRBV27	TRBJ2-7	NA	few	CASSGSSVYEQYF	TGTGCCAGCAGCGGGTCTAGCGTCTACGAGCAGTACTTC
TRBV27	TRBJ2-3	TRBD1	NA	CASWDRGPNYTQYF	TGTGCCAGCTGGGACAGGGGCCCTAACTATACGCAGTATTTT
TRBV5-6	TRBJ2-5	TRBD1	NA	CASSLGTGGLKTQYF	TGTGCCAGCAGCTTGGGAACAGGGGGTTTGAAGACCCAGTACTTC
TRBV18	TRBJ1-2	NA	NA	CASSLKAEANYGYTF	TGTGCCAGCTCATTGAAGGCAGAGGCTAACTATGGCTACACCTTC
TRBV4-3	TRBJ1-2	TRBD1	NA	CASSLSSGGAGGYTF	TGCGCCAGCAGCCTTTCCTCAGGGGGCGCGGGTGGCTACACCTTC
TRBV6-4	TRBJ1-2	TRBD1	NA	CASSPGTGLDYGYTF	TGTGCCAGCAGCCCCGGGACAGGTCTTGACTATGGCTACACCTTC
TRBV28	TRBJ2-7	NA	NA	CASIPMGAASYEQYF	TGTGCCAGCATCCCGATGGGGGCAGCCTCCTACGAGCAGTACTTC
TRBV29-1	TRBJ2-3	NA	NA	CSVDGVHRGGDTQYF	TGCAGCGTTGATGGGGTTCACAGGGGGGGAGATACGCAGTATTTT
TRBV5-1	TRBJ2-3	TRBD1	NA	CASSFQPGQGATDTQYF	TGCGCCAGCAGCTTCCAACCGGGACAGGGGGCGACAGATACGCAGTATTTT
TRBV25-1	TRBJ2-7	NA	NA	CASSPAYEQYF	TGTGCCAGCAGTCCTGCCTACGAGCAGTACTTC
TRBV2	TRBJ1-4	NA	NA	CASSEGSGPNEKLFF	TGTGCCAGCAGTGAGGGTAGCGGGCCTAATGAAAAACTGTTTTTT
TRBV7-2	TRBJ2-1	TRBD2	NA	CASSLATSNNEQFF	TGTGCCAGCAGCTTAGCGACTAGCAACAATGAGCAGTTCTTC
TRBV5-4	TRBJ1-2	NA	NA	CASSPDLFYGYTF	TGTGCCAGCAGCCCCGATCTATTCTATGGCTACACCTTC
TRBV4-1	TRBJ2-3	TRBD1	NA	CASSQDKGQGGAQYF	TGCGCCAGCAGCCAAGATAAGGGACAGGGGGGAGCGCAGTATTTT
TRBV6-5	TRBJ1-1	TRBD1	NA	CASSDWGQAAFF	TGTGCCAGCAGTGACTGGGGACAGGCGGCTTTCTTT
TRBV14	TRBJ1-2	NA	few	CASSPRGWSYGYTF	TGTGCCAGCAGCCCCAGGGGATGGAGCTATGGCTACACCTTC
TRBV9	TRBJ2-1	TRBD1	once	CASSPGTGDLNEQFF	TGTGCCAGCAGCCCCGGGACAGGGGATCTCAATGAGCAGTTCTTC
TRBV6-1	TRBJ1-3	TRBD1	NA	CASSGQGALTGNTIYF	TGTGCCAGCAGTGGGCAGGGGGCGCTGACTGGAAACACCATATATTTT
TRBV6-5	TRBJ1-1	NA	NA	CASRPPSGGNTEAFF	TGTGCCAGCAGACCCCCCTCCGGGGGGAACACTGAAGCTTTCTTT
TRBV5-1	TRBJ2-7	NA	NA	CASSWGQPYEQYF	TGCGCCAGCAGCTGGGGACAACCCTACGAGCAGTACTTC
TRBV7-2	TRBJ2-1	TRBD2	NA	CASSLGLAGVYNEQFF	TGTGCCAGCAGCTTAGGCCTAGCGGGAGTCTACAATGAGCAGTTCTTC